This TCR beta chain appears in the sequencing data of a study of blood T cell repertoires in COVID-19. The table came from immunoSEQ multiplex PCR; TCRdb's copy has only in-frame clones and leaves some out. This sample has 250,000 or so clones; around 90% occur once, and the top ten carry approximately 0.85%. Germline values: CDR1 SNHLY, CDR2 FYNNEI. The CDR3 contains 14 residues. J lost 8 bases, V lost 5 bases, and 8 bases had no gene match. The source of this sequence is a woman between 40 and 55 years old who had recovered from COVID-19. V usage is TRBV2 and J usage is TRBJ1-2; 10 positions match TRBD1. The material sequenced was peripheral blood. The CDR3: CASSPETGGAGYTF. CDR3 nucleotides: TGTGCCAGCAGTCCGGAGACAGGGGGCGCGGGCTACACCTTC.